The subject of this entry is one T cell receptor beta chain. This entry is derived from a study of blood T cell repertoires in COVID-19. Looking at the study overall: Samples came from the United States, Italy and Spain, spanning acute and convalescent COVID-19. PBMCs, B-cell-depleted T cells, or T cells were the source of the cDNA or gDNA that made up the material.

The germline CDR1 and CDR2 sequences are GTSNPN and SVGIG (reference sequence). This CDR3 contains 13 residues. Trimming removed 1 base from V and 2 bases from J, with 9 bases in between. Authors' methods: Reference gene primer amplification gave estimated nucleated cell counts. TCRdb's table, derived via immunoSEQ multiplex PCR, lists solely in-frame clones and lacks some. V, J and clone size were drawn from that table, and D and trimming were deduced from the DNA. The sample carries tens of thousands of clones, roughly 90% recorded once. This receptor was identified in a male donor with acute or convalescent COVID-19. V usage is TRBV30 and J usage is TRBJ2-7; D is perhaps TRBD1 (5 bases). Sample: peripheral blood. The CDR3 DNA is TGTGCCTGGAGTGAAGGGGCACCCTACGAGCAGTACTTC. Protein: CAWSEGAPYEQYF.